A selection of T cell receptor beta chains follows, all from one sample in a study of T cells in Graves' hyperthyroidism and ophthalmopathy. MiXCR, applied by TCRdb to the multiplex PCR reads, yields one record per CDR3 protein. The data show more than 350,000 distinct CDR3 sequences, 13% to 15% seen once. Material for sequencing was blood. The receptors here all came from a woman aged 55-75 years with Graves' ophthalmopathy. Each CDR3 is given with its conserved first and last residue.

>TRBV4-2
CASSQLAGEAPDTQYF
>TRBV6-2/TRBV6-3
CASSYPPGLAGSYNEQFF
>TRBV7-9
CASSGDNTQYF
>TRBV12-3/TRBV12-4
CASSLVSEGRQYF
>TRBV28
CASSSQPDTQYF
>TRBV5-1
CASSLVQGRSGELFF
>TRBV27
CASSTYRDNSYEQYF
>TRBV7-3
CASSKELATSYEQYF
>TRBV5-1
CASSHDRDEQYF
>TRBV18
CASSPPLAGGGNEQFF
>TRBV14
CASSARRELAGSDTQYF
>TRBV28
CASSSPGQGNEQFF
>TRBV24-1
CATSDFRLAGGPRTDTQYF
>TRBV29-1
CSVLLGLQGDGYTF
>TRBV12-3/TRBV12-4
CASSIRGLAGGAPYEQYF
>TRBV2
CASSASRNSPLHF
>TRBV10-3
CAISEYPGQPQHF
>TRBV3-1
CASSLGLGDYEQYF
>TRBV19
CASRQQGDGEQFF
>TRBV4-2
CASSQDREGLAGQETQYF
>TRBV3-1
CASSQEPSSSTDTQYF
>TRBV20-1
CSASHSYNSPLHF
>TRBV6-1
CASSTKTHGGYTF
>TRBV27
CASSLGGVHTEALF
>TRBV5-1
CASSPGILQGTEAFF
>TRBV11-2
CASSLDLWGQGLNTEAFF
>TRBV20-1
CSVRSNQGPFSYEQYF
>TRBV3-1
CASSQAGSSTDTQYF
>TRBV24-1
CATSDLGADYNKQFF
>TRBV7-9
CASSQARQGTTEQYF
>TRBV20-1
CSTRDYRQETQYF
>TRBV6-1
CASSARGGTSGRAADTQYF
>TRBV6-1
CASSEGNNSPLHF
>TRBV5-1
CASSLPGANYGYTF
>TRBV25-1
CASLGQRITPLHF
>TRBV20-1
CSARGLEVETQYF
>TRBV9
CASSLGLGRRETQYF
>TRBV30
CAWSVLGAGETQYF
>TRBV4-2
CASSIPGRTNYGYTF
>TRBV20-1
CSARAVIYNEQFF
>TRBV5-5
CASSYGTSGRSSYEQYF
>TRBV6-1
CASSSLGSVEQFF